This T cell receptor beta chain was recovered during a study of cytomegalovirus exposure and HLA in healthy donors. General study results and limits: Later analysis reportedly placed an Asian-associated ancestry cluster below the roughly 640-donor mean in N-insertions.

With regard to this clone: What it binds is unknown.

The CDR3 sequence is 16 residues long. Germline V gene data show CDR1 as MDHEN and CDR2 as SYDVKM. The ends lost 5 bases at V and 7 bases at J; junction bases unmatched: 16. Researchers ran the PCR with 60 Vbeta and 13 Jbeta primers. The table came from immunoSEQ multiplex PCR; TCRdb's copy has only in-frame clones and leaves some out. The sample has 140,000 or so clones, approximately 82% seen once. The donors were healthy bone marrow donors. The V call is TRBV28, the J call TRBJ1-2; 7 nucleotides align to TRBD1. The sample consisted of PBMCs. This receptor was identified in a woman aged 60 to 75 in good health and CMV-seropositive. The CDR3 here is CASSLLPGRGVGGYTF. In DNA, the CDR3 is TGTGCCAGCAGTCTCCTCCCAGGCAGGGGGGTAGGTGGCTACACCTTC.